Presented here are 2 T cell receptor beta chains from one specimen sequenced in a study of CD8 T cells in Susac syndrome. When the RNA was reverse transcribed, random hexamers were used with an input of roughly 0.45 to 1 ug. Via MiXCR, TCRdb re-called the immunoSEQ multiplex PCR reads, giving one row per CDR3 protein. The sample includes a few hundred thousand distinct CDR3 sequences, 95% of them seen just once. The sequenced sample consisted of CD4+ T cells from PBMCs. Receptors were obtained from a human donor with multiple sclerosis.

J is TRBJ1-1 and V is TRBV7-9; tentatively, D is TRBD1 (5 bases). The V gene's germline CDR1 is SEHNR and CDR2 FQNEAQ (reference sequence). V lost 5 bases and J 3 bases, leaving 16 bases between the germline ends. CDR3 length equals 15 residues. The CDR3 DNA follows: TGTGCCAGCAGCCCGGTGCCGACAGCACACACTGAAGCTTTCTTT. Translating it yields CASSPVPTAHTEAFF.

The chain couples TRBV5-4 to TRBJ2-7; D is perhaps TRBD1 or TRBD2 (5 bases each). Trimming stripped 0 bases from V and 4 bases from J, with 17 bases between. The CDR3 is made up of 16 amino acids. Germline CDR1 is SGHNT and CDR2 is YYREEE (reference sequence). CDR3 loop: CASSLDPDRGRYEQYF. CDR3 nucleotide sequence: TGTGCCAGCAGCTTGGATCCAGACCGGGGCCGTTACGAGCAGTACTTC.